This TCR beta chain was captured by sequencing in a study of tumor-infiltrating T cells and Merkel cell polyomavirus. Study summary: The T cells studied were KLL-specific CD8+ cells against Merkel polyomavirus.

The CDR3 is 15 amino acids. J was trimmed by 0 bases and V by 3 bases; bases with no gene match: 3. CDR1 and CDR2 from the germline V gene are SGDLS and YYNGEE. Sequenced by immunoSEQ multiplex PCR; TCRdb stores in-frame clones only, minus some. The sample lists 20,000 to 25,000 clones, 87% occurring once. Immunohistochemistry showed robust Merkel cell polyomavirus Large T antigen staining in every patient's tumor. All patients were Caucasian, median age around 61, range roughly 45 to 85. This receptor was taken from a man in his fifties with Merkel cell carcinoma. The sequenced material came from lymph node tissue. The chain uses TRBV9 and TRBJ2-3; 8 positions agree with TRBD2. The CDR3 spells CASSASSGSTDTQYF. DNA for the CDR3: TGTGCCAGCAGCGCCTCTAGCGGGAGCACAGATACGCAGTATTTT.